This T cell receptor beta chain was obtained from a study of blood T cell repertoires in COVID-19. The overall study: There were acute and convalescent COVID-19 samples, and they came from the United States, Italy and Spain.

In the original processing: From reference gene primer amplification, estimates of nucleated cell counts were derived. Method: immunoSEQ multiplex PCR; TCRdb's copy keeps in-frame clones and lacks some. The DNA was the basis for D and trimming; V, J and clone size are from that table. The top ten clones hold about 2.3% of a sample with 300,000 to 400,000 clones, 87% of them seen once. The CDR3 has 13 amino acids. V lost 7 bases and J lost 9, with 13 bases in between. The TCR comes from a woman aged 55-69 years with COVID-19, enrolled during active disease. Specimen: peripheral blood. V is TRBV12-3 or TRBV12-4 and J is TRBJ1-6, with a tentative D call TRBD1 (6 bases). DNA for the CDR3: TGTGCCAGCAACGACAGGCGAAGTTCACCCCTCCACTTT. It specifies CASNDRRSSPLHF.